A selection of T cell receptor beta chains follows, all from one sample in a study of blood T cells in healthy people across ages. TCRdb called the 5' RACE reads again in MiXCR, with one record for every CDR3 protein. Among fewer than 2,000,000 distinct CDR3 sequences listed, about 31% were seen once. Specimen: blood. The receptor set was obtained from a woman in her 30s in good health. Each CDR3 is given with its conserved first and last residue. A D gene is named only where the DNA matches it firmly. The size field is filled for only some rows; it gives once, few, many or a size class.

size,J,D,V,DNA,CDR3
few,TRBJ2-7,.,TRBV27,TGTGCCAGCTCCCGGACAGTAAACTACGAGCAGTACTTC,CASSRTVNYEQYF
few,TRBJ2-7,.,TRBV29-1,TGCAGCGTTGAAGGAGAGGTGGGATACGAGCAGTACTTC,CSVEGEVGYEQYF
few,TRBJ2-3,.,TRBV5-5,TGTGCCAGCAGTTTGGCGGGGCGCGGGTTAGATACGCAGTATTTT,CASSLAGRGLDTQYF
.,TRBJ2-1,.,TRBV4-1,TGCGCCAGCAGCCCCCTTAGAGCAGGGAACAATGAGCAGTTCTTC,CASSPLRAGNNEQFF
few,TRBJ2-7,.,TRBV20-1,TGCAGTGCTAGTGATGCAGCGGGTCTCTACGAGCAGTACTTC,CSASDAAGLYEQYF
few,TRBJ2-5,.,TRBV3-1,TGTGCCACCTCAGGGGAGGTGAGAGAGACCCAGTACTTC,CATSGEVRETQYF
many,TRBJ2-3,TRBD2,TRBV29-1,TGCAGCGTCGGGACTAGCGGGGCGACAGATACGCAGTATTTT,CSVGTSGATDTQYF
.,TRBJ2-1,TRBD1,TRBV28,TGTGTCAGCACCTCGGCCCAGCAGGGGGTATTAGGCGAGCAGTTCTTC,CVSTSAQQGVLGEQFF
many,TRBJ2-5,.,TRBV2,TGTGCCAGCAGTGACGTACCTGGAGCCCAGTACTTC,CASSDVPGAQYF
few,TRBJ1-2,TRBD1,TRBV7-9,TGTGCCAGCAGCCCTTCCGGACAGGCTAACTATGGCTACACCTTC,CASSPSGQANYGYTF
few,TRBJ1-1,.,TRBV4-1,TGCGCCAGCAGCCAAGAGTACAGGGAGAACACTGAAGCTTTCTTT,CASSQEYRENTEAFF
.,TRBJ2-1,TRBD1,TRBV29-1,TGCAGCATTGAAGATCTTATAGGGGGCGCATCCTACAATGTGCAGTTCTTC,CSIEDLIGGASYNVQFF
few,TRBJ2-7,.,TRBV20-1,TGCAGTGCTAGCTGGGCAGGGACCTACGAGCAGTACTTC,CSASWAGTYEQYF
few,TRBJ2-3,TRBD2,TRBV4-1,TGCGCCAGCAGCCAAGTGGAGACCCTAGCGGGGGGGTTCACAGATACGCAGTATTTT,CASSQVETLAGGFTDTQYF